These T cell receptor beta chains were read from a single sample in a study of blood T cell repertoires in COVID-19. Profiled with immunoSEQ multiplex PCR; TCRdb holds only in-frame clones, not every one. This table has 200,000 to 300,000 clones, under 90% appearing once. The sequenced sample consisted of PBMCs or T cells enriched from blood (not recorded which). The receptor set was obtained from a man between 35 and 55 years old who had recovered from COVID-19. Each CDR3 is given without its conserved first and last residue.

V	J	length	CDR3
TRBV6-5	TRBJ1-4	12	ASRKGQENEKLF
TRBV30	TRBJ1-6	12	AWSVGTFNSPLH
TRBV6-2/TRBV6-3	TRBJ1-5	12	ASSRRDSNQPQH
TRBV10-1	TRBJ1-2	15	ASSEKCQGAPNYGYT
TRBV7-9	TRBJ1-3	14	ASSSQGTVSGNTIY
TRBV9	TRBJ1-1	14	ASSADRDSSNTEAF
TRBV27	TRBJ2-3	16	ASSLSFEGGPGSDTQY
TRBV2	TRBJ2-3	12	ASSGSGGTDTQY
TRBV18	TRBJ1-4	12	ASSPRGLGEKLF
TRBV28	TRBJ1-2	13	ASRHPRPGDYGYT
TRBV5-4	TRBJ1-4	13	ASSLAGTENEKLF
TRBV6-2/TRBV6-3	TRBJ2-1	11	ASSYASKDEQF
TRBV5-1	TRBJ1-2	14	ASSRRTGDSNYGYT
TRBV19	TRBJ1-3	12	ASSQTGGGNTIY
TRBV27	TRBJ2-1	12	ASSSSLAINEQF
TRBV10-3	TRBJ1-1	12	AISAGQGHTEAF
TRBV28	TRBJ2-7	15	ASSLPYRLAGTYEQY
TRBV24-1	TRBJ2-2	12	ATAPGVDTGELF
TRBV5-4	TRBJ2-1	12	ASSSWTIYNEQF
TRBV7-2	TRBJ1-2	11	ASSLAQDYGYT
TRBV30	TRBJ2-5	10	AWNQGIETQY
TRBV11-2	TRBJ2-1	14	ASSLDGGSSYNEQF
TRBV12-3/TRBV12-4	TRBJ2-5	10	ASSASRETQY
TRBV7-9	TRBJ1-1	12	ASSLVQMNTEAF
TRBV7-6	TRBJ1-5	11	ASSSAANQPQH
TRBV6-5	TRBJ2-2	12	ASSPTRDTGELF
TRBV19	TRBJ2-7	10	ASQGGLGEQY
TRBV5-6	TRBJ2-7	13	ASSLGLAGSGEQY
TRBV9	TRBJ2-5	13	ASSVTQVGGETQY
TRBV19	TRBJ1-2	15	ASSITGTGVTFYGYT
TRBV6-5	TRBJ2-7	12	ASNSATVAGEQY
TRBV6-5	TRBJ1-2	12	ASSFTGANYGYT
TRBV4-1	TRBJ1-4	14	ASSQLVRGRWEKLF
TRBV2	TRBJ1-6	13	ASSGTGGVYSPLH
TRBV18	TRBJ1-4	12	ASSSARVSEKLF
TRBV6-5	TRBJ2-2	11	ASSAGRTGELF
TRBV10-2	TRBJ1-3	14	ASSGTGGISGNTIY
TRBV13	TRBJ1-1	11	ASSLRGNTEAF
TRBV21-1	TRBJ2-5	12	AIRPGGGIETQY
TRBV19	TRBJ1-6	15	ASSPVFVGPYNSPLH
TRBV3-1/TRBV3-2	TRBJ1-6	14	ASRRQLNTYNSPLH